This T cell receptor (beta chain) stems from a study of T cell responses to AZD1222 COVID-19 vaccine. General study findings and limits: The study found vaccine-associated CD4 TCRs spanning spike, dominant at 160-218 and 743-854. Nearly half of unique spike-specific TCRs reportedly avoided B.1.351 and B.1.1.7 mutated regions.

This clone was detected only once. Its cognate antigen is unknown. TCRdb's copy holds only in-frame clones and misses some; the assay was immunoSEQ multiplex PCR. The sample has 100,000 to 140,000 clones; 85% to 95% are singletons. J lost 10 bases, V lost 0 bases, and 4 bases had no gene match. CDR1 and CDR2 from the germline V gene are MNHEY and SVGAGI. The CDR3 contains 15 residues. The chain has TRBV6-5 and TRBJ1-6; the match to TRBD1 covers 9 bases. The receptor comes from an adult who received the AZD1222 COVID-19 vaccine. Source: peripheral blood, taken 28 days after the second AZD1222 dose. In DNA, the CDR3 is TGTGCCAGCAGTTACTCGGGACAGGGAAGCTCACCCCTCCACTTT. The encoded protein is CASSYSGQGSSPLHF.